This TCR beta chain derives from a study of OX40 agonist ivuxolimab in advanced cancers. Background on the study: Treatment received earlier with anti-PD-1, anti-PD-L1 or anti-CTLA-4 agents was allowed, and 40% had some.

Remarks on this clone: Its matching antigen is unknown.

Per germline, CDR1 MDHEN and CDR2 SYDVKM. V lost 1 base, J lost 4 bases, and 10 bases lay in between. The CDR3 is 14 residues long. TCRdb's copy holds only in-frame clones and misses some; the assay was immunoSEQ multiplex PCR. The repertoire holds about 27,000 clones, with roughly 70% as singletons. Samples of blood were obtained at baseline, on cycle 4 day 1, and on cycle 7 day 1. Whole-study findings and limits: CD4+ T cells averaged fewer expanded clones than CD8+ T cells.

The TCR was taken from an adult with an advanced solid tumor such as melanoma, head and neck, liver or kidney cancer. The chain is built from TRBV28 and TRBJ1-1; possible D gene TRBD1, 5 bases. The sample in question was CD4+ or CD8+ T cells sorted from blood, obtained in a trial of the OX40 agonist ivuxolimab. The CDR3 reads CASSLSGGSTEAFF. Written as DNA, the CDR3 is TGTGCCAGCAGTTTATCCGGGGGGAGCACTGAAGCTTTCTTT.